This paragraph covers one T cell receptor beta chain sequence. The antigen remains undetermined. Single viable CD3+CD4+CD8-CD45RO+ cells were sorted as the memory CD4+ T cells. Donors' CMV status reflects serum IgG against pp150, pp28, p38, p52. The CDR3 sequence is 18 residues long. The V end was cut by 1 base, the J end by 2 bases, with 17 bases between. Germline CDR1 and CDR2: LGHNA and YNFKEQ. This sample stems from a study of memory CD4+ T cells and cytomegalovirus serostatus. Study-wide context: Of the healthy Belgian adults, fewer than 10 were CMV seropositive and fewer than 30 seronegative. General study points: Of roughly 180 reported CMV TCRbeta sequences, under 80 were found in memory CD4+ repertoires. The CMV-associated TCR signature appears largely within the CD4+ memory repertoire.

Repertoires were generated with immunoSEQ multiplex PCR, while TCRdb's copy carries only in-frame clones and drops some. Seen here are over 50,000 clones, approximately 85% observed once, and the top ten hold about 0.95%. The TCR originated in an adult in good health and CMV-seronegative. The V gene is TRBV4-2, the J gene TRBJ2-2; D unresolved. Source material: memory CD4+ T cells from blood. CDR3 in amino acids: CASSQGWVSQINTGELFF. The CDR3 DNA follows: TGTGCCAGCAGCCAAGGATGGGTGTCTCAAATCAACACCGGGGAGCTGTTTTTT.